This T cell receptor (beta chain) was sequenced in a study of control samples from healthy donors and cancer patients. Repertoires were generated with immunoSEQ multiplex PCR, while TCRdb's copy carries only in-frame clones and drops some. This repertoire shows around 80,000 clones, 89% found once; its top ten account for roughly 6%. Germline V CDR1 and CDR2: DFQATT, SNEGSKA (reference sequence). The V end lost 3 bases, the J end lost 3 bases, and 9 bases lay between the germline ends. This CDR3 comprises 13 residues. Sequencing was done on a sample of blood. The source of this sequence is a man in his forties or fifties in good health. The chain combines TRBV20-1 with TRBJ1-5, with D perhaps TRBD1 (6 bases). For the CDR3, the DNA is TGCAGTGCTAGTGGGGGCGACAATCAGCCCCAGCATTTT. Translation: CSASGGDNQPQHF.